The sequence of this TCR beta chain was determined in a study of CD8 T cells in ankylosing spondylitis. Each CDR3 protein is one row after TCRdb ran MiXCR on the 5' RACE reads. The sample lists under 250,000 distinct CDR3 sequences; roughly 8.2% were seen once. The sample holds many counts of this clonotype. The antigen is unknown. Germline values: CDR1 LGHNA, CDR2 YSLEER. V was pared by 7 bases and J by 8 bases, with 11 bases of the junction left unmatched. This CDR3 comprises 17 residues. The study's findings and limits: Matched synovial fluid from ankylosing spondylitis patients was reported to be enriched for disease-linked clones.

The sample consisted of blood, either unsorted or a sorted T cell fraction (not recorded which). The chain links TRBV4-3 to TRBJ2-1; 16 bases map to TRBD2. The TCR was taken from a female donor with ankylosing spondylitis or in good health (not recorded which). The CDR3 loop reads CASTTSGTSGRVDEQFF. In DNA, the CDR3 is TGCGCCAGCACCACTTCCGGGACTAGCGGGAGGGTGGATGAGCAGTTCTTC.